This TCR beta chain was observed in a study of shared clonotypes between healthy human individuals (TCRdb year 2020). Describing the broader study: The cohort comprised two women and a few men aged 18 to 49 years. Per donor, three plates each were used for CD4 naive and CD4 memory, two for CD8 naive, and one for CD8 memory. To estimate repertoire size and how much clonotypes are shared between individuals, the study performed deep sequencing of blood TCR repertoires from roughly five healthy adults. Different laboratories and diverse techniques were used to prepare libraries and sequence TCR repertoires, to increase sequencing depth and limit assay-specific biases. Per donor, leukapheresis produced somewhere between about 0.8 and 9.5 billion PBMCs.

Based on the germline V gene (reference sequence), the CDR1 and CDR2 sequences are WNHNN and SYGVQD. Clipping removes 0 bases from V and 7 bases from J, with 3 as the unmatched junction base count. Its CDR3 holds 16 amino acids, cysteine through phenylalanine. The kept DNA is CDR3 alone, 48 bases in frame from the first base. Donors were healthy HIV-negative adults with no recently reported acute infections or vaccinations. Every donor was a Caucasian adult living in Nashville, Tennessee, USA. CD4+ T cells were enriched through magnetic negative selection, after which naive cells were positively selected on CD45RA and the remaining negative fraction served as the memory subset. Blood was obtained by leukapheresis, after which PBMCs were separated by Ficoll-Histopaque density gradient centrifugation and cryopreserved in liquid nitrogen vapor phase. Analytical flow cytometry was used to check the purity and quantity of each magnetically sorted T cell population. From each sorted fraction, genomic DNA was isolated and quantified by UV absorbance on a Nanodrop 2000c.

Study-level results and caveats: Only blood was sampled, and tissue TCR repertoires likely differ from those in blood. Across four donors, roughly 5% of naive CD4, 3% to 4% of naive CD8, approximately 2.5% of memory CD4, and under 0.45% of memory CD8 clonotypes were shared. Based on pairwise subsampling, the degree of clonotype sharing among donors was expected to be affected by sequencing depth. Larger estimated clonotype richness was generally found for naive subsets than for memory subsets. Even with the large sequencing depth, rarefaction of the sorted-subset datasets indicated that sequencing was incomplete. Compared with non-shared clonotypes, the clonotypes found in all four sorted-subset donors had higher generation probabilities. The small number of donors limited the genetic and exposure-history diversity represented.

TCR CDR3 regions were amplified from genomic DNA by multiplex PCR using the deep immunoSEQ assay. Genomic DNA extracted from each cell subset was distributed evenly over all wells of several immunoSEQ 96-well plates, and each plate served as one replicate. For sorted subsets, approximately 0.2 ug of genomic DNA, equivalent to 25,000 to 35,000 T cell genomes, went into each replicate PCR. Purified libraries were quantified with a Qubit 3.0 fluorometer, sized on a Bioanalyzer 2100, and re-quantified with the KAPA Library Quantification kit. Every immunoSEQ 96-well plate was sequenced on a dedicated single-read 150-cycle Illumina NextSeq 550 flow cell. Per the source publication's procedure: Because only junctional sequences without quality scores were contained in the immunoSEQ output, filtering matching that applied to full-length reads could not be performed. Sequences were annotated with PyIR, a Python wrapper for IgBLAST v1.9, using IMGT germline references to assign V/J genes and CDR3. Reads were removed for weak V/J assignments (E-value above 1e-6), missing CDR3, stop codons, out-of-frame junctions, or ambiguous translated residues. V3J clonotypes were defined by identical inferred V gene, J gene, and CDR3 amino acid sequence. Percentage overlap between repertoires was computed as shared unique clonotypes divided by the size of the smaller repertoire. Three approaches were used to assess repertoire richness: RTK rarefaction, the Chao1 estimator, and Recon v2.1 estimates of unobserved clonotypes. For all TCRbeta clonotypes obtained by the gDNA method from a handful of donors, generation probabilities were computed with OLGA. TCRdb provides this immuneACCESS table in a form limited to in-frame rearrangements. Some clones are lacking; in checked studies, under half of them reflect an unresolved V gene, and why the rest are absent is not known. V, J and clone size are those of that table, while D and trimming were read from the DNA. The sample table shows 2 million to 2.5 million clones, and 85% to 95% are seen once. The top ten clones comprise about 0.39% of the sample.

In the case of this clone: Its specific antigen is unknown. The sample holds no much larger clone one base away, and base qualities are not on file.

This TCR came from a man aged 18 to 35 in good health. Some clones in this sample may be carry-over from other donors' samples. The sequenced sample consisted of naive CD4+ T cells from PBMCs. Explained via the paper, the cell subset or site label denotes: CD45RA+ positively selected. The sequence links TRBV10-1 to TRBJ2-1, with 13 bases in between that match TRBD2. The DNA reads TGCGCCAGCAGTGAGTCTAAACTAGCGGGAGGGAATGAGCAGTTCTTC. Its product reads: CASSESKLAGGNEQFF.